The T cell receptor beta chain under discussion was sequenced for a study of T cells in localized non-small cell lung cancer. The data were produced by immunoSEQ multiplex PCR, yet TCRdb's version contains in-frame clones alone and is incomplete. The repertoire holds approximately 89,000 clones, with around 80% as singletons. V gave up 3 bases and J gave up 3 bases; unmatched junction bases: 10. This CDR3 region has 17 residues. CDR1 is SGHNT and CDR2 is YYREEE in the germline V gene (reference sequence). General study findings and limits: A raised T cell density in blood coincided with lengthier overall survival. One tumor region alone was sequenced, and heterogeneity therefore remains possible. Median around 62 top-100 tumor clones were shared with paired adjacent lung.

A word on this clone: Antigen specificity is unknown.

This chain connects TRBV5-4 to TRBJ2-3; 10 bases agree with TRBD2. Sequenced material: PBMCs, taken before any cancer treatment. The sequence was obtained from a man between 40 and 70 years old with stage II squamous cell lung carcinoma. The CDR3 nucleotides are TGTGCCAGCAGCTGGCAGTCAGGGACTAGCGTGACAGATACGCAGTATTTT. Its protein is CASSWQSGTSVTDTQYF. The full variable domain, completed using reference TRBV5-4 and TRBJ2-3, is ETGVTQSPTHLIKTRGQQVTLRCSSQSGHNTVSWYQQALGQGPQFIFQYYREEENGRGNFPPRFSGLQFPNYSSELNVNALELDDSALYLCASSWQSGTSVTDTQYFGPGTRLTVL.